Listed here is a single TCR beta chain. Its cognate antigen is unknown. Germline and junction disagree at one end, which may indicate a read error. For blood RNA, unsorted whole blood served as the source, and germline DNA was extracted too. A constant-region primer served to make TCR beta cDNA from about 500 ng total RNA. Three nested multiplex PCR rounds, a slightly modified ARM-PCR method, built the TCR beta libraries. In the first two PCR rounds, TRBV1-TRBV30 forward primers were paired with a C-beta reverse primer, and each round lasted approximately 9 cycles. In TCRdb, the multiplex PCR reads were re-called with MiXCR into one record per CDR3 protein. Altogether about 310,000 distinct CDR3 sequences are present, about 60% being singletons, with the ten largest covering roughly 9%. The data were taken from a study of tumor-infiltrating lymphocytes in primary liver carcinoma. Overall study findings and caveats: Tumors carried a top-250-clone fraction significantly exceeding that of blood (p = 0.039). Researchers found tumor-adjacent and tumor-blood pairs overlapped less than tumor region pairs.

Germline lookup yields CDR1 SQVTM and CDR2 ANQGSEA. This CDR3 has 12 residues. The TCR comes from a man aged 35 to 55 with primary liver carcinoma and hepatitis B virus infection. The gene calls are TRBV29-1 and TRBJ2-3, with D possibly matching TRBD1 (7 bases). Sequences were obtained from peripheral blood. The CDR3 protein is CSVDAGTDTQYF. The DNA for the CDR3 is TGCAGCGTTGATGCGGGGACAGATACACAGTATTTT.